The clone carrying this T cell receptor beta chain was counted a few times. Antigen: not known. The CDR3 is 18 residues long. V dropped 1 base and J dropped 2; count of bases not matched to a gene: 10. Germline V gives CDR1 SGHAT, CDR2 FQDESV (reference sequence). The sample comes from a study of T-cell reconstitution after alpha-beta-depleted transplantation in children. Regarding the study as a whole: Expanded graft clones, several hundred of them, were reportedly the source of alpha-beta T cells about two months after transplant. Newly generated T cells supplied most T-cell counts and diversity one year post-transplant.

Unique molecular identifiers were used to barcode this TCRbeta library. TCRdb re-derived calls from the PCR reads in MiXCR, one entry per CDR3 protein. The sample holds around 490,000 distinct CDR3 sequences, roughly 11% seen once. This TCR came from a female patient between 2 and 15 years old who had a stem cell transplant for aplastic anemia, so the T cells may come from the graft donor. Sequenced here: PBMCs, mostly from graft donor cells, sampled 180 days after TCRalphabeta/CD19-depleted stem cell transplant. This chain connects TRBV11-1 to TRBJ1-3; 8 bases fit TRBD1. Here the CDR3 DNA reads TGTGCCAGCAGCTTAGTGCCGGGACAGGCAATCGCTGGAAACACCATATATTTT. Its protein product is CASSLVPGQAIAGNTIYF.